This T cell receptor beta chain is from a study of brain T cells in children with intractable seizures. Notes on the study in general: Only CDR3 sequence similarity suggested viral specificity, without known HCMV serostatus. Clones missing pre-surgery may reflect undersampling of that blood sample.

Surgery cases with the highest brain T cell transcript signatures were chosen for sequencing. Concerning this clone itself: Its antigen is unidentified.

Produced via immunoSEQ multiplex PCR; TCRdb's table is partial and in-frame only. The profile covers 88,000 or so clones, with about 90% appearing a single time and about 24% taken by the ten largest. Trimming stripped 6 bases from V and 5 bases from J, with 11 bases between. The V gene's germline CDR1 is MNHNY and CDR2 SVGAGI (reference sequence). The CDR3 has 12 residues. The TCR was taken from a girl aged 2 to 9 with Rasmussen encephalitis and intractable seizures. The V call is TRBV6-6, the J call TRBJ2-7; no firm D call. The starting material was peripheral blood, obtained at surgery. CDR3 DNA sequence: TGTGCCAGCAGCCGCAGGTTCCACGAGCAGTACTTC. Its translation: CASSRRFHEQYF.